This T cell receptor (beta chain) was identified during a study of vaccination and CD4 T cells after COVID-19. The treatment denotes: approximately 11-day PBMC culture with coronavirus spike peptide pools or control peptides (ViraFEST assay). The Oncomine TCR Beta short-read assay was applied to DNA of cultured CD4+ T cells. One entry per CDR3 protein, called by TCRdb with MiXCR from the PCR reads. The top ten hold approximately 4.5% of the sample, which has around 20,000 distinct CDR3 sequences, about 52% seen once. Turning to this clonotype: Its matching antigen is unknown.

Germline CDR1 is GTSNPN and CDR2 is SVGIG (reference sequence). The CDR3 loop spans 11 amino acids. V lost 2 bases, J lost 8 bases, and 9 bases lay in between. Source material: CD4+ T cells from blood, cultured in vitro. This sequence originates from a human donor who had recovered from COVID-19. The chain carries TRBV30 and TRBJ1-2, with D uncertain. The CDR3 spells CAWSRTGGYTF. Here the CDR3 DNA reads TGTGCCTGGAGTCGCACTGGGGGCTACACCTTC.